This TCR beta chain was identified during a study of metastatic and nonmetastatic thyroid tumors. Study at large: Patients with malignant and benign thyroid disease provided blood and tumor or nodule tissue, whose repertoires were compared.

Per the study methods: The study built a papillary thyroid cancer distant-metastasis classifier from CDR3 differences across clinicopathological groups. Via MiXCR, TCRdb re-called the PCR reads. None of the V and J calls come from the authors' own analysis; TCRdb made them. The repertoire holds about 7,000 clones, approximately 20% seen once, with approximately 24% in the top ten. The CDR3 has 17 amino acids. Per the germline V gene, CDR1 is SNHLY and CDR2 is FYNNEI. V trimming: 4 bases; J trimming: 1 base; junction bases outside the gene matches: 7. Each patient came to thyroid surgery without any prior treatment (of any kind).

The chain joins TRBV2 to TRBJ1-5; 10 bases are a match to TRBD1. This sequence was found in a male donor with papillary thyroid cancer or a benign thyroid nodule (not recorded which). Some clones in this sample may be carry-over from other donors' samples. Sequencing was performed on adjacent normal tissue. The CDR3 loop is CASSGLDRGRSNQPQHF. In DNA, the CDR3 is TGTGCCAGCAGTGGACTAGACAGGGGGCGAAGCAATCAGCCCCAGCATTTT.